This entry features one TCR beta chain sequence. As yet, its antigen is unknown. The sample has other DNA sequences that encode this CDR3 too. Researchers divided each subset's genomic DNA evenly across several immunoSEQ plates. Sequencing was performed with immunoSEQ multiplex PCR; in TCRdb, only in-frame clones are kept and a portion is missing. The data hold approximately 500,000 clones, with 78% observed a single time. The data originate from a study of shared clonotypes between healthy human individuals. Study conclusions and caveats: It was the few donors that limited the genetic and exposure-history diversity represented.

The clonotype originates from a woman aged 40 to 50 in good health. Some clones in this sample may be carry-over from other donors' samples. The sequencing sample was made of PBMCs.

The CDR3 bases are TGTGCCAGCAGTTCTCCCGGACAGCCCCAGCATTTT. Its translation is CASSSPGQPQHF. The chain recombines TRBV28 with TRBJ1-5; D gene uncertain. This CDR3 spans 12 amino acids. Trimming removed 4 bases from V and 7 bases from J, with 8 bases in between. Germline CDR1 and CDR2: MDHEN and SYDVKM.